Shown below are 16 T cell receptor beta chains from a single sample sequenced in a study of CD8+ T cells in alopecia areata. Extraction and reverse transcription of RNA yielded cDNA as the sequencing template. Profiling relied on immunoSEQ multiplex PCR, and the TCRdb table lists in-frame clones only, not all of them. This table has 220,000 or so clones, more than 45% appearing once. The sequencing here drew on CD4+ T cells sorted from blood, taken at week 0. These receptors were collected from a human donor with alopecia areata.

The CDR3 spells CAWSRESTNYGYTF. The CDR3, as DNA: TGTGCCTGGAGTCGGGAATCCACTAACTATGGCTACACCTTC. The chain carries TRBV30 and TRBJ1-2; no reliable D call. V lost 2 bases to trimming and J lost 0 bases, with 10 bases between them. The CDR3 sequence is 14 residues long. CDR1 GTSNPN and CDR2 SVGIG come from the germline V gene (reference sequence).

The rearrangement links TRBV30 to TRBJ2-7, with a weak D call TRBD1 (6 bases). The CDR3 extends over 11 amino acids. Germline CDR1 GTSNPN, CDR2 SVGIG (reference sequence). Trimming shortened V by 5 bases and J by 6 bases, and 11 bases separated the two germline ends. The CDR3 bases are TGTGCCTGGCGGGTCAGGGGCGAGCAGTACTTC. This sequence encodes CAWRVRGEQYF.

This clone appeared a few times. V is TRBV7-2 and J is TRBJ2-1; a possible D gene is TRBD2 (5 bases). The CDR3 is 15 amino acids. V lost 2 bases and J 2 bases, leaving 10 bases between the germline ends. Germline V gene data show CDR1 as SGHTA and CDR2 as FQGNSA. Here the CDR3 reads CASSLNSGPYNEQFF. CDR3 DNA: TGTGCCAGCAGCTTAAACAGCGGACCCTACAATGAGCAGTTCTTC.

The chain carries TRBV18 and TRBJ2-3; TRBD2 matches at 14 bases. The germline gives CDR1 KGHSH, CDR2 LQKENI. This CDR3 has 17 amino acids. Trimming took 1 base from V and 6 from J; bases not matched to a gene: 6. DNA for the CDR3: TGTGCCAGCTCACCACGGACTAGCGGGAGGAGAGGGGATACGCAGTATTTT. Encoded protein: CASSPRTSGRRGDTQYF.

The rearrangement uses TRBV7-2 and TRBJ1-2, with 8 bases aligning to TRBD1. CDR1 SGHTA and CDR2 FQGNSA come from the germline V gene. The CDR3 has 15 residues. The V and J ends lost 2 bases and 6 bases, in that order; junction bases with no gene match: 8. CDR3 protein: CASSLWDRPLNGYTF. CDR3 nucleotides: TGTGCCAGCAGCTTATGGGACAGGCCACTTAATGGCTACACCTTC. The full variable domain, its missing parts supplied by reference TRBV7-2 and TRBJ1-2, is GAGVSQSPSNKVTEKGKDVELRCDPISGHTALYWYRQSLGQGLEFLIYFQGNSAPDKSGLPSDRFSAERTGGSVSTLTIQRTQQEDSAVYLCASSLWDRPLNGYTFGSGTRLTVV.

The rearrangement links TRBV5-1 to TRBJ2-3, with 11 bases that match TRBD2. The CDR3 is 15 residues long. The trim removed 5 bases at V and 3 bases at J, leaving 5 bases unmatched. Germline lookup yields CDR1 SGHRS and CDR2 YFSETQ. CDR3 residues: CASSRWTSGTDTQYF. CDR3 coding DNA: TGCGCCAGCAGTCGTTGGACTAGCGGGACAGATACGCAGTATTTT.

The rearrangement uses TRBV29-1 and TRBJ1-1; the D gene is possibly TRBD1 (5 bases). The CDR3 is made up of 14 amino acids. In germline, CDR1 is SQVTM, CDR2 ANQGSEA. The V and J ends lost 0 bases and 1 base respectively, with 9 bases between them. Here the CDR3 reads CSVEEGRGNTEAFF. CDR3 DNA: TGCAGCGTTGAAGAGGGACGGGGGAACACTGAAGCTTTCTTT.

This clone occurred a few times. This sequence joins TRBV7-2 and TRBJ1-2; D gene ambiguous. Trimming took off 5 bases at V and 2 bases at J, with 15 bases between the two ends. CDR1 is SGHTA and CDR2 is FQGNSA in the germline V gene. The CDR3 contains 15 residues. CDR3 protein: CASSHRTSRNYGYTF. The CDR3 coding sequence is TGTGCCAGCAGCCATAGGACCAGTAGGAACTATGGCTACACCTTC. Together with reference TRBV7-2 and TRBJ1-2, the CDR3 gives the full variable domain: GAGVSQSPSNKVTEKGKDVELRCDPISGHTALYWYRQSLGQGLEFLIYFQGNSAPDKSGLPSDRFSAERTGGSVSTLTIQRTQQEDSAVYLCASSHRTSRNYGYTFGSGTRLTVV.

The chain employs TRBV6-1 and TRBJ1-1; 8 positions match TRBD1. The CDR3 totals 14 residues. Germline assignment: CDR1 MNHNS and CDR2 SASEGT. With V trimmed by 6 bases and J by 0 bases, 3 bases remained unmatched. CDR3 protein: CASSGDRLNTEAFF. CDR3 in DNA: TGTGCCAGCAGCGGGGACAGGCTGAACACTGAAGCTTTCTTT.

CDR3 in DNA: TGTGCCAGTAGTGACACAGGGCGTCCCCAGCATTTT. The encoded protein is CASSDTGRPQHF. J is TRBJ1-5 and V is TRBV19, with a possible D match to TRBD1 (6 bases). CDR3 length: 12 amino acids. Germline V lookup: CDR1 LNHDA, CDR2 SQIVND (reference sequence). Trimming cost V 5 bases and J 10 bases, with 12 bases left between them.

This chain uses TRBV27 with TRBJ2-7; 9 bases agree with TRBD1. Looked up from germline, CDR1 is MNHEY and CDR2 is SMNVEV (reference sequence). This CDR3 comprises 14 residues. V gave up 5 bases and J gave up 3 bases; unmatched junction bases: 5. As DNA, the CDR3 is TGTGCCAGCAGTCCCGCGACAGGGGGCTACGAGCAGTACTTC. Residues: CASSPATGGYEQYF.

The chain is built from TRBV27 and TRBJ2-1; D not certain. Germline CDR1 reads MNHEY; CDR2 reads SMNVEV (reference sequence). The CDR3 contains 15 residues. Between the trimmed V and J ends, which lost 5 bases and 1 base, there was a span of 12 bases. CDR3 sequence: CASSKGGFSYNEQFF. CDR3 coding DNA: TGTGCCAGCAGTAAGGGCGGCTTTTCCTACAATGAGCAGTTCTTC.

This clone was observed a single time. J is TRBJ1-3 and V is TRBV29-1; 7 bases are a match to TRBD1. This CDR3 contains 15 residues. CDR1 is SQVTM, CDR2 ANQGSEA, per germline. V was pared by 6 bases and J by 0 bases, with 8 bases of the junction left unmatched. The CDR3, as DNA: TGCAGCGTCGCCCTTGGGACAGTCTCTGGAAACACCATATATTTT. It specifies CSVALGTVSGNTIYF. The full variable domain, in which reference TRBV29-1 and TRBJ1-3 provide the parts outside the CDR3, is SAVISQKPSRDICQRGTSLTIQCQVDSQVTMMFWYRQQPGQSLTLIATANQGSEATYESGFVIDKFPISRPNLTFSTLTVSNMSPEDSSIYLCSVALGTVSGNTIYFGEGSWLTVV.

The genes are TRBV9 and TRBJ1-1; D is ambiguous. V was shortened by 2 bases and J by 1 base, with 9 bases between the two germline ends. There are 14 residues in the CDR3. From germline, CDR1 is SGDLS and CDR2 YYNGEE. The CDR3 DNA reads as TGTGCCAGCAGCGTCTCCTGGAAGAACACTGAAGCTTTCTTT. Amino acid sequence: CASSVSWKNTEAFF.

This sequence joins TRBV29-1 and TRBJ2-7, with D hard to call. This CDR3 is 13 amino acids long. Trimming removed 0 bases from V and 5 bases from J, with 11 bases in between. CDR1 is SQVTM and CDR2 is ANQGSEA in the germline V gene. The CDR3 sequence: CSVEDRNRDEQYF. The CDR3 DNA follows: TGCAGCGTTGAAGATCGAAACCGGGACGAGCAGTACTTC.

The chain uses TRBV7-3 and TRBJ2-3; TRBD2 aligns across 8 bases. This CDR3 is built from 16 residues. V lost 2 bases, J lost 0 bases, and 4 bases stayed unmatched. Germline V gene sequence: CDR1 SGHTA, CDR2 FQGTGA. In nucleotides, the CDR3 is TGTGCCAGCAGCTTACAGCGGGGGACTAGCACAGATACGCAGTATTTT. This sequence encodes CASSLQRGTSTDTQYF.